Reported below is one T cell receptor (beta chain). The data originate from a study of blood T cell repertoires in COVID-19. Across the whole study: Nucleic acid was either cDNA or gDNA, and it came from T cells, B-cell-depleted T cells, or PBMCs.

The data were produced by immunoSEQ multiplex PCR, yet TCRdb's version contains in-frame clones alone and is incomplete. The top ten hold 7.9% of the sample, which has about 110,000 clones, roughly 82% seen once. Deletions cut 5 bases from V and 2 bases from J, with 6 bases between. Germline V gene data show CDR1 as SQVTM and CDR2 as ANQGSEA. This CDR3 has 12 residues. This TCR came from a woman older than 75 with active or convalescent COVID-19. The chain links TRBV29-1 to TRBJ1-4; D gene ambiguous. The material sequenced was peripheral blood. The CDR3 loop is CSVRSTNEKLFF. The CDR3 bases are TGCAGCGTTCGGTCGACTAATGAAAAACTGTTTTTT.